Here is one T cell receptor beta chain with its context. This clone was seen a handful of times. Its target antigen remains unknown. The input lacks base qualities; no much larger clone sits a single base away. The data belong to a study of monozygotic twins with cystic fibrosis (TCRdb year 2021). Study-wide context: Around 3 micrograms of fragmented DNA went through approximately 14 PCR cycles to produce barcoded libraries. TCR beta repertoires were compared within and between 16 monozygotic twin pairs with cystic fibrosis so that genetic influence on V and J gene usage could be assessed. Ten female and six male twin pairs, aged about 2.0 to 36.4 years (median about 9.4 years) and mostly children and adolescents, were included in the cohort. On the day blood was drawn, the twins' weight-for-height and FEVPerc (FEV1 disease centile) were ranked against those of the 1,060 cohort participants. Data for three of the twin pairs had been reported previously in another context. General conclusions and limits of the study: Significantly higher nucleotide-identical clonotype sharing was observed within monozygotic CF twin pairs than between unrelated CF individuals (P = 0.000026, Mann-Whitney). V gene usage was most similar to the co-twin for 13 of 16 pairs, and J usage for 8 of 16 pairs, suggesting genetic constraints. The cohort was small, and no association was found between shared CDR3 numbers and age, concordance or disease severity. Simpson clonality was found to be generally low (median around 0.0095), suggesting a naive-dominated repertoire, although higher clonality was observed in the most severely affected patients.

As encoded in the germline V gene, CDR1 is MNHEY while CDR2 is SVGAGI. Trimming at the junction amounts to 2 bases on V and 3 bases on J, and the germline ends lie 5 bases apart. From its cysteine to its phenylalanine, the CDR3 spans 13 amino acids. Here the CDR3 DNA is all that survives: 39 bases in frame from base 1. The twin pairs came from the European Cystic Fibrosis Twin and Sibling Study Cohort, which recruited patients from over a hundred CF clinics across 14 European countries. Zygosity and CFTR genotype were confirmed in-house, and zygosity was tested by multiplex PCR of nine short tandem repeat loci. Peripheral blood was taken from each twin, and clinical parameters were recorded on the day of blood sampling. Phenol/chloroform extraction was used to isolate genomic DNA from peripheral blood cells, and the DNA was then kept in TE buffer at 4 degrees C. TCR beta CDR3 regions were amplified by multiplex PCR with the immunoSEQ immune profiling system according to the manufacturer's instructions. Sequencing was performed on an Illumina NextSeq system. On the authors' methods: The immunoSEQ Analyzer platform handled processing of the sequence data, and clonality was calculated by taking the square root of Simpson's index of productive rearrangements. Jensen-Shannon distance served as the measure of similarity in V and J usage, while OLGA was used to compute CDR3 generation probabilities. The researchers looked up shared CDR3 sequences in the immuneACCESS database (August 2020) and in VDJdb (December 2020). In its TCRdb copy, this immuneACCESS table keeps in-frame sequences only and misses some clones. Where compared with another copy, unresolved V genes explain less than half of these, and the others have no known cause. That table gives V, J and clone size, and the DNA gave D and trimming. The sample data list more than 25,000 clones, and over 75% of these were observed just once. Approximately 0.5% of the sample goes to the ten largest clones.

This TCR was sampled from a girl aged 2 to 9 with cystic fibrosis. In this chain, TRBV6-5 is recombined with TRBJ1-3, with the D gene call left open. Sequenced material: blood. The sequence in DNA is TGTGCCAGCAGTTACACCCGTGGAAACACCATATATTTT. It codes for CASSYTRGNTIYF.